Presented here are 18 T cell receptor beta chains from one specimen sequenced in a study of CD8 T cells in Susac syndrome. Random-hexamer reverse transcription was applied to about 0.45 to 1 ug RNA. TCRdb analysed the immunoSEQ multiplex PCR reads with MiXCR anew, one entry per CDR3 protein. The sample includes 140,000 or so distinct CDR3 sequences, less than 95% seen only once; the top ten take over 0.07%. Sequencing used CD4+ T cells from PBMCs. These receptors all come from a human donor in good health.

The V and J genes are TRBV24-1 and TRBJ2-3; D remains unclear. Looked up from germline, CDR1 is KGHDR and CDR2 is SFDVKD. This CDR3 has 15 amino acids. Trimming removed 3 bases at V and 1 base at J, with 10 bases between. The CDR3 DNA is TGTGCCACCAGTGATCCGATTCGGGGCACAGATACGCAGTATTTT. This encodes CATSDPIRGTDTQYF.

J is TRBJ2-7 and V is TRBV18, with D maybe TRBD1 (6 bases). Germline V gives CDR1 KGHSH, CDR2 LQKENI. This CDR3 is 13 amino acids long. The V and J ends lost 5 bases and 0 bases respectively, with 8 bases between them. CDR3 in amino acids: CASSDRTSYEQYF. CDR3 coding DNA: TGTGCCAGCTCAGACAGGACCTCCTACGAGCAGTACTTC.

For this clonotype: In this CDR3 the conserved last residue, phenylalanine or tryptophan, is missing, so a read error is likely. The V gene is TRBV7-3, the J gene TRBJ2-7; D gene uncertain. V lost 2 bases and J 0 bases, leaving 5 bases between the germline ends. The germline CDR1 and CDR2 sequences are SGHTA and FQGTGA. This CDR3 spans 13 amino acids. The CDR3 DNA reads TGTGCCAGCAGCTTAGCTACCTCCTACGAGCAGTACCTC. Translated, it gives CASSLATSYEQYL.

The V gene is TRBV25-1, the J gene TRBJ2-3, with 8 nucleotides matching TRBD2. J gave up 4 bases and V 3 bases, and 6 bases lay outside the gene matches. The CDR3 loop spans 15 amino acids. Germline-derived CDR1 and CDR2 are MGHDK and SYGVNS. The CDR3 region is CASSDSAGDADTQYF. In DNA form, the CDR3 reads TGTGCCAGCAGTGATTCAGCGGGAGACGCAGATACGCAGTATTTT.

The chain couples TRBV14 to TRBJ2-7; TRBD1 aligns across 8 bases. This CDR3 contains 13 residues. The germline CDR1 and CDR2 sequences are SGHDN and FVKESK. The V and J ends lost 6 bases and 6 bases, in that order; junction bases with no gene match: 7. This chain's CDR3 is CASRPDRGSEQYF. The CDR3 DNA reads as TGTGCCAGCAGACCAGACAGGGGAAGCGAGCAGTACTTC.

V is TRBV27 and J is TRBJ1-4; TRBD1 agrees at 7 bases. The V and J ends lost 5 bases and 3 bases, in that order; junction bases with no gene match: 6. This CDR3 has 15 residues. Germline-derived CDR1 and CDR2 are MNHEY and SMNVEV (reference sequence). Written as DNA, the CDR3 is TGTGCCAGCAGTGAAGGGGGCTGGGCTAATGAAAAACTGTTTTTT. Amino acids: CASSEGGWANEKLFF. The variable domain in full, with the rest retrieved from reference TRBV27 and TRBJ1-4, is EAQVTQNPRYLITVTGKKLTVTCSQNMNHEYMSWYRQDPGLGLRQIYYSMNVEVTDKGDVPEGYKVSRKEKRNFPLILESPSPNQTSLYFCASSEGGWANEKLFFGSGTQLSVL.

This clonotype was seen more than once but under ten times. The chain combines TRBV12-3 or TRBV12-4 with TRBJ2-7, with a weak D call TRBD2 (6 bases). The germline V and J ends were trimmed by 6 bases and 2 bases, with 11 bases remaining between them. This CDR3 has 13 amino acids. The CDR3, as DNA: TGTGCCAGCAGCCGCCGACTAGCCTACGAGCAGTACTTC. Translation: CASSRRLAYEQYF.

This clonotype showed up just once. The chain couples TRBV30 to TRBJ2-7; D unclear. The V and J ends lost 2 bases and 3 bases respectively, with 11 bases between them. The CDR3 has 13 amino acids. Per the germline V gene, CDR1 is GTSNPN and CDR2 is SVGIG (reference sequence). This CDR3 is CAWSQDPVYEQYF. DNA for the CDR3: TGTGCCTGGAGTCAGGATCCAGTCTACGAGCAGTACTTC. Supplemented by reference TRBV30 and TRBJ2-7, the full variable domain reads SQTIHQWPATLVQPVGSPLSLECTVEGTSNPNLYWYRQAAGRGLQLLFYSVGIGQISSEVPQNLSASRPQDRQFILSSKKLLLSDSGFYLCAWSQDPVYEQYFGPGTRLTVT.

Turning to this clonotype: One end of the junction does not line up with germline, which may come from a read error. V and J are TRBV2 and TRBJ2-7; no clear D. The CDR3 extends over 12 amino acids. Germline V gene lookup returns CDR1 SNHLY and CDR2 FYNNEI. CDR3 sequence: CLSRMVNYEQYF. The CDR3 DNA reads as TGCCTCAGTAGAATGGTCAACTACGAGCAGTACTTC.

The chain carries TRBV28 and TRBJ1-5, with D perhaps matching TRBD1 (5 bases). This CDR3 contains 13 residues. Trimming cost V 6 bases and J 5 bases, with 11 bases left between them. Germline V CDR1 and CDR2: MDHEN, SYDVKM. Here the CDR3 reads CASREGSYQPQHF. CDR3 nucleotides: TGTGCCAGCAGGGAGGGGTCCTATCAGCCCCAGCATTTT.

The chain is built from TRBV5-1 and TRBJ2-7; 7 bases line up with TRBD1. Germline CDR1 is SGHRS and CDR2 is YFSETQ. CDR3 length equals 16 residues. The V gene end was trimmed by 0 bases and the J gene end by 0 bases; junction bases not matched to a gene: 6. The CDR3 bases are TGCGCCAGCAGCTTGGAAGGGACAGTGTACTCCTACGAGCAGTACTTC. This sequence encodes CASSLEGTVYSYEQYF.

CDR3 region: CASGDSYTGELFF. CDR3 sequence (DNA): TGCGCCAGCGGTGACAGTTACACCGGGGAGCTGTTTTTT. V is TRBV5-1 and J is TRBJ2-2; weak D call: TRBD1 (5 bases). V was pared by 7 bases and J by 3 bases, with 10 bases between. Per the germline V gene, CDR1 is SGHRS and CDR2 is YFSETQ. The CDR3 length is 13 residues. The full variable domain, rest sourced from reference TRBV5-1 and TRBJ2-2, is KAGVTQTPRYLIKTRGQQVTLSCSPISGHRSVSWYQQTPGQGLQFLFEYFSETQRNKGNFPGRFSGRQFSNSRSEMNVSTLELGDSALYLCASGDSYTGELFFGEGSRLTVL.

CDR3 in DNA: TGTGCCAGCTCACCCAAGGACAGGGTGAACTATGGCTACACCTTC. Residues: CASSPKDRVNYGYTF. The rearrangement joins TRBV18 to TRBJ1-2; 8 nucleotides line up with TRBD1. CDR1 and CDR2 (germline): KGHSH, LQKENI. The CDR3 runs to 15 residues. V was clipped by 3 bases and J by 2 bases; unmatched bases: 5.

The chain couples TRBV30 to TRBJ1-1; 8 bases agree with TRBD1. The length of the CDR3 is 13 residues. Germline V gene lookup returns CDR1 GTSNPN and CDR2 SVGIG (reference sequence). Trimming removed 2 bases from V and 5 bases from J; junction bases left unmatched: 4. CDR3 nucleotides: TGTGCCTGGAGTTACAGGGGGGGGACTGAAGCTTTCTTT. This gives the protein CAWSYRGGTEAFF.

V gene TRBV24-1 combines with J gene TRBJ2-3; TRBD2 might be the D (6 bases). Trimming took 3 bases from V and 0 from J, leaving 12 bases between them. CDR1 and CDR2 (germline): KGHDR, SFDVKD. The CDR3 is made up of 16 amino acids. CDR3 region: CATSDLDYTSTDTQYF. Here the CDR3 DNA reads TGTGCCACCAGTGATCTGGACTACACTAGCACAGATACGCAGTATTTT.

The chain recombines TRBV3-1 with TRBJ2-7; the D gene is possibly TRBD2 (5 bases). Germline V lookup: CDR1 LGHDT, CDR2 YNNKEL (reference sequence). The CDR3 is made up of 12 amino acids. Trimming pared 2 bases from V and 5 bases from J, leaving 7 bases between. DNA for the CDR3: TGTGCCAGCAGCCAATTAGCGAACGAGCAGTACTTC. This translates into CASSQLANEQYF.

The chain is built from TRBV30 and TRBJ1-1; tentatively, D is TRBD1 (5 bases). Trimming left V 5 bases short and J 3 bases short, with 7 bases between. Germline lookup yields CDR1 GTSNPN and CDR2 SVGIG (reference sequence). The length of the CDR3 is 11 residues. This chain's CDR3 is CAWRGDTEAFF. In nucleotides, the CDR3 is TGTGCCTGGCGGGGGGACACTGAAGCTTTCTTT. Complete variable domain (other parts from reference TRBV30 and TRBJ1-1): SQTIHQWPATLVQPVGSPLSLECTVEGTSNPNLYWYRQAAGRGLQLLFYSVGIGQISSEVPQNLSASRPQDRQFILSSKKLLLSDSGFYLCAWRGDTEAFFGQGTRLTVV.

CDR3 nucleotide sequence: TGCAGTGCTAGTGTCAGGGTTCAGCCCCAGCATTTT. Its translation: CSASVRVQPQHF. The V and J genes are TRBV20-1 and TRBJ1-5; possibly TRBD1 for D (5 bases). This CDR3 has 12 amino acids. V lost 3 bases and J 6 bases, leaving 9 bases between the germline ends. CDR1 is DFQATT, CDR2 SNEGSKA, per germline (reference sequence).